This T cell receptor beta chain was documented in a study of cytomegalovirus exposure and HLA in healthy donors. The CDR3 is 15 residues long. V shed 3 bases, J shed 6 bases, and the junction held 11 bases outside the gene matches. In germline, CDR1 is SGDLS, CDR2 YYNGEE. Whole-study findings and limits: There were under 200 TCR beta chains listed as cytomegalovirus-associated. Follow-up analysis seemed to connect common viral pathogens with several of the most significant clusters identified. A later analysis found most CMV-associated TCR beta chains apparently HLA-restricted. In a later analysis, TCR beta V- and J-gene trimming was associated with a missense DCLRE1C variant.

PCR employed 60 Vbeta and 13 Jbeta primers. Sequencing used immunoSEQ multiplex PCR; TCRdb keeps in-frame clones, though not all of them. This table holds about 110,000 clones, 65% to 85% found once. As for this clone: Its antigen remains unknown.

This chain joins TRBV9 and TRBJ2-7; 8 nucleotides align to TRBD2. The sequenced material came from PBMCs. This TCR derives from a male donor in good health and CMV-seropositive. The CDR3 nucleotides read TGTGCCAGCAGCGCAGCGGGACTAGAGTTCGGCGAGCAGTACTTC. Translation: CASSAAGLEFGEQYF.